These T cell receptor beta chains were read from a single sample in a study of blood T cell repertoires in COVID-19. Only in-frame clones appear in the TCRdb table, and some are missing; sequencing was by immunoSEQ multiplex PCR. This table has 300,000 to 350,000 clones, 80% to 90% appearing once. Sequencing was done on a sample of PBMCs or T cells enriched from blood (not recorded which). The source of these receptors is a man aged 30-40 years who had recovered from COVID-19. The CDR3 runs from the conserved cysteine through the conserved F or W. Some rows mark clone size as missing; the rest say once, few, many or name a class of expanded clone.

NA TRBJ1-1 TRBV5-1 CASSPPRTGMNTEAFF
NA TRBJ1-2 TRBV4-1 CASSQEWDIYGYTF
NA TRBJ1-1 TRBV6-5 CASSYSGRGDTEAFF
NA TRBJ1-2 TRBV12-3/TRBV12-4 CASSLRGGGYTF
many TRBJ1-1 TRBV27 CASSRGAGTEAFF
NA TRBJ1-1 TRBV9 CASSATSFASTEAFF
few TRBJ2-1 TRBV7-7 CASSLGLGTANNEQFF
NA TRBJ1-5 TRBV7-9 CASSLGSGQPQHF
NA TRBJ2-1 TRBV7-2 CASSFTRSEQFF
NA TRBJ1-1 TRBV7-2 CASSLRALEDTMNTEAFF
NA TRBJ1-4 TRBV4-1 CASSQEGRAGTNEKLFF
NA TRBJ1-2 TRBV4-3 CASSQTGREGYTF
NA TRBJ1-2 TRBV18 CASSPQTGPNYGYTF
NA TRBJ2-7 TRBV14 CASSQVAWSSYEQYF
NA TRBJ2-5 TRBV2 CASSKGRGETQYF
NA TRBJ1-1 TRBV2 CASSSARALLEAFF
NA TRBJ1-2 TRBV15 CATSTDFPFYGYTF
NA TRBJ2-7 TRBV3-1/TRBV3-2 CASSQVAGVLYEQYF
NA TRBJ2-1 TRBV19 CASSLGLAGGQYEQFF
NA TRBJ2-1 TRBV5-4 CASSFGRDYNEQFF